The 18 T cell receptor beta chains in this list originate from one sample, sequenced in a study of shared T cell receptors in the human thymus (dated by TCRdb to the early 2020s). The library came from the immunoSEQ multiplex PCR assay. The immuneACCESS repertoire file appears here via TCRdb, limited to in-frame rearrangements. These files lack a portion of the clones; in checked studies, under half of the deficit traces to unresolved V genes, and the cause of the others is not known. This sample lists under 850,000 clones; approximately 87% were detected once. Around 0.01% of the sample is in the top ten clones. The data also belong to a second study, concerning human thymus T cells.

Sequences were obtained from thymocytes. These receptors were taken from a boy in the first two years of life with a congenital heart defect. Donor details come from another sample of the same person, matched by shared clones.

The sample holds one count of this clone. The V call is TRBV7-8, the J call TRBJ2-7, with D perhaps matching TRBD2 (5 bases). V lost 4 bases to trimming and J lost 3 bases, with 16 bases between them. The V gene's germline CDR1 is SGHVS and CDR2 FQNEAQ. The CDR3 contains 15 residues. This CDR3 is CASSSLASRYYEQYF. CDR3 DNA: TGTGCCAGCAGCTCGCTCGCTAGCAGATACTACGAGCAGTACTTC. Variable domain in full (rest from reference TRBV7-8 and TRBJ2-7): GAGVSQSPRYKVAKRGQDVALRCDPISGHVSLFWYQQALGQGPEFLTYFQNEAQLDKSGLPSDRFFAERPEGSVSTLKIQRTQQEDSAVYLCASSSLASRYYEQYFGPGTRLTVT.

The genes are TRBV5-6 and TRBJ2-2; possibly TRBD1 for D (5 bases). Deletions cut 2 bases from V and 1 base from J, with 9 bases between. The germline V gene has CDR1 SGHDT and CDR2 YYEEEE. This CDR3 has 15 amino acids. DNA of the CDR3: TGTGCCAGCAGCTTTAGAACAGGGAACACCGGGGAGCTGTTTTTT. It is translated as CASSFRTGNTGELFF.

This clone appeared a single time. The chain joins TRBV4-1 to TRBJ2-7, with D tentatively TRBD2 (6 bases). Trimming took 0 bases from V and 6 from J, leaving 12 bases between them. The CDR3 runs 14 residues. Germline V CDR1 and CDR2: MGHRA, YSYEKL. CDR3 in amino acids: CASSQDAQGGEQYF. The CDR3 DNA reads as TGCGCCAGCAGCCAAGACGCGCAGGGAGGCGAGCAGTACTTC.

This rearrangement joins TRBV28 to TRBJ2-1, with D tentatively TRBD2 (6 bases). This CDR3 is built from 12 residues. The V end lost 7 bases, the J end lost 13 bases, and 17 bases lay between the germline ends. CDR1 is MDHEN, CDR2 SYDVKM, per germline. CDR3 sequence reads: CASTDFGTDQFF. The CDR3 coding sequence is TGTGCCAGCACAGATTTCGGGACTGATCAGTTCTTC.

The chain recombines TRBV27 with TRBJ2-7; D is ambiguous. In germline, CDR1 is MNHEY, CDR2 SMNVEV (reference sequence). The germline V and J ends were trimmed by 3 bases and 0 bases, with 6 bases remaining between them. The length of the CDR3 is 13 residues. The CDR3 bases are TGTGCCAGCAGTTTTGTGGCCTCCTACGAGCAGTACTTC. Its protein product is CASSFVASYEQYF.

The V and J genes are TRBV27 and TRBJ1-2; tentatively, D is TRBD1 (5 bases). Trimming cost V 0 bases and J 2 bases, with 16 bases left between them. There are 17 residues in the CDR3. The V gene's germline CDR1 is MNHEY and CDR2 SMNVEV (reference sequence). The CDR3 reads CASSLSAQGAPNYGYTF. The DNA of the CDR3 is TGTGCCAGCAGTTTATCCGCCCAGGGTGCCCCCAACTATGGCTACACCTTC.

V gene TRBV12-5 combines with J gene TRBJ1-3; D is perhaps TRBD1 (6 bases). Germline values: CDR1 LGHNT, CDR2 FRNRAP. This CDR3 is built from 17 residues. V was cut by 0 bases and J by 0 bases, with 12 bases left in between. For the CDR3, the DNA is TGTGCTAGTGGTTTGGTACACAAACAGGGCTCTGGAAACACCATATATTTT. This encodes CASGLVHKQGSGNTIYF.

The chain is built from TRBV4-2 and TRBJ2-2, with 10 bases fitting TRBD2. J lost 1 base, V lost 7 bases, and 3 bases had no gene match. The CDR3 consists of 15 residues. Germline V gene lookup returns CDR1 LGHNA and CDR2 YNFKEQ. The CDR3 here is CASTGLAENTGELFF. DNA of the CDR3: TGTGCCAGCACAGGACTAGCGGAGAACACCGGGGAGCTGTTTTTT.

The V call is TRBV28, the J call TRBJ2-7, with D perhaps matching TRBD1 (5 bases). The CDR3 is made up of 12 amino acids. The V end was cut by 7 bases, the J end by 2 bases, with 9 bases between. The germline V gene encodes CDR1 MDHEN and CDR2 SYDVKM. This chain's CDR3 is CASTSRAYEQYF. The CDR3 DNA reads as TGTGCCAGCACCAGCAGGGCCTACGAGCAGTACTTC.

This chain uses TRBV29-1 with TRBJ1-2; 7 bases fit TRBD1. The CDR3 length is 14 residues. The germline CDR1 and CDR2 sequences are SQVTM and ANQGSEA. Losses at the gene ends were 6 bases for V and 3 bases for J; bases not matched to a gene: 10. CDR3 amino acids: CSVPTGAPYYGYTF. CDR3 nucleotide sequence: TGCAGCGTCCCAACAGGGGCCCCCTACTATGGCTACACCTTC.

The V gene is TRBV28, the J gene TRBJ1-2; D not resolved. Between the trimmed V and J ends, which lost 6 bases and 4 bases, there was a span of 6 bases. The CDR3 length is 11 residues. Germline CDR1 reads MDHEN; CDR2 reads SYDVKM. Written as DNA, the CDR3 is TGTGCCAGCAGGCGGGGCTATGGCTACACCTTC. Its protein is CASRRGYGYTF.

V usage is TRBV6-5 and J usage is TRBJ2-7; D is possibly TRBD2 (6 bases). V was trimmed by 8 bases and J by 7 bases, leaving 21 bases between them. This CDR3 contains 14 residues. Germline-derived CDR1 and CDR2 are MNHEY and SVGAGI. CDR3 amino acids: CASGITEGRYEQYF. The CDR3 DNA is TGTGCCAGCGGGATTACGGAGGGCCGGTATGAGCAGTACTTC.

CDR3 bases: TGTGCCTGGAGTGTCGAGGGGGCCCACACTGAAGCTTTCTTT. It codes for CAWSVEGAHTEAFF. The chain combines TRBV30 with TRBJ1-1, with 7 bases fitting TRBD1. Germline loops: CDR1 GTSNPN, CDR2 SVGIG (reference sequence). With 0 bases clipped from V and 3 bases from J, the junction kept 4 bases outside the gene matches. The CDR3 sequence is 14 residues long.

This clone has just one count. The chain couples TRBV7-2 to TRBJ2-3; 7 bases map to TRBD1. Losses at the gene ends were 5 bases for V and 0 bases for J; bases not matched to a gene: 5. The CDR3 runs 15 residues. Germline V gene data show CDR1 as SGHTA and CDR2 as FQGNSA. CDR3 coding DNA: TGTGCCAGCAGCCGACAGGGACGTAGCACAGATACGCAGTATTTT. This codes for CASSRQGRSTDTQYF.

The V gene is TRBV6-5, the J gene TRBJ2-7; D is possibly TRBD1 (6 bases). V lost 0 bases and J 2 bases, leaving 14 bases between the germline ends. Per germline, CDR1 MNHEY and CDR2 SVGAGI. There are 16 residues in the CDR3. CDR3 nucleotides: TGTGCCAGCAGTTACTCGGACAGCCCGAGGGCCTACGAGCAGTACTTC. Translation gives CASSYSDSPRAYEQYF.

This clone was found once. The chain links TRBV5-6 to TRBJ2-7; 8 bases line up with TRBD1. Trimming took 1 base from V and 7 from J; bases not matched to a gene: 22. The CDR3 runs 19 residues. The V gene's germline CDR1 is SGHDT and CDR2 YYEEEE. The CDR3 sequence: CASSLLPGTGYPTGKEQYF. CDR3 bases: TGTGCCAGCAGCTTGCTTCCCGGGACAGGATACCCCACTGGTAAGGAGCAGTACTTC.

The gene calls are TRBV27 and TRBJ2-7; 9 positions match TRBD2. V dropped 6 bases and J dropped 2; count of bases not matched to a gene: 11. The CDR3 loop spans 16 amino acids. The germline CDR1 and CDR2 sequences are MNHEY and SMNVEV (reference sequence). The CDR3 sequence is CASRGLAPGRTYEQYF. The CDR3 region has the DNA TGTGCCAGCAGGGGACTAGCCCCTGGGAGGACCTACGAGCAGTACTTC.

The chain recombines TRBV5-6 with TRBJ2-7; D is unresolved. Germline V CDR1 and CDR2: SGHDT, YYEEEE. The CDR3 has 13 residues. Trimming removed 3 bases from V and 6 bases from J, with 13 bases in between. Here the CDR3 DNA reads TGTGCCAGCAGCTCCGGAGAGTCCCTCGAGCAGTACTTC. Amino acid sequence: CASSSGESLEQYF.